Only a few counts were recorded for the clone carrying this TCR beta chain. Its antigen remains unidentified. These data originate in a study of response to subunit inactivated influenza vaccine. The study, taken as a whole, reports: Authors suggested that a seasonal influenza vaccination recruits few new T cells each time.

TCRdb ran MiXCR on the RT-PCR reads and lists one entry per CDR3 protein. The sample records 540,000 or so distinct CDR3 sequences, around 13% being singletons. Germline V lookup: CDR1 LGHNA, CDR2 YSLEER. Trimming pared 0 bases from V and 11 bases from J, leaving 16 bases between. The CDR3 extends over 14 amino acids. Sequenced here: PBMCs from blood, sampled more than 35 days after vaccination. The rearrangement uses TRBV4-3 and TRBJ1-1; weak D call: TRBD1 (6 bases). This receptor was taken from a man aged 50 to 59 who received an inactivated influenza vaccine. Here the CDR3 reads CASSQDPLGGLAFF. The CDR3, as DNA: TGCGCCAGCAGCCAAGACCCCCTCGGGGGGCTGGCTTTCTTT.